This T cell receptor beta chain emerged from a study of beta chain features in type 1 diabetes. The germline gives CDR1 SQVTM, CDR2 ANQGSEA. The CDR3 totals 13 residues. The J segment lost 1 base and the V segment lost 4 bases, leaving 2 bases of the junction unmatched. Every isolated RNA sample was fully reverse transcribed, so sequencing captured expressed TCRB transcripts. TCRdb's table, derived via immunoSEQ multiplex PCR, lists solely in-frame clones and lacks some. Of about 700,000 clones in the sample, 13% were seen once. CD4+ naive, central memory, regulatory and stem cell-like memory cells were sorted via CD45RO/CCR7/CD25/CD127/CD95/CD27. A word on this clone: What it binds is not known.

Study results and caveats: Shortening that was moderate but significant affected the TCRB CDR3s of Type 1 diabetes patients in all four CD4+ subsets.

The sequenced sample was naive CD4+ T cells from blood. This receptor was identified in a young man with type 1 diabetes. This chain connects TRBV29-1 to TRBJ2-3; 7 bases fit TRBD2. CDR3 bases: TGCAGCGTTGGGGAGGGGCGCACAGATACGCAGTATTTT. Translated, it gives CSVGEGRTDTQYF.